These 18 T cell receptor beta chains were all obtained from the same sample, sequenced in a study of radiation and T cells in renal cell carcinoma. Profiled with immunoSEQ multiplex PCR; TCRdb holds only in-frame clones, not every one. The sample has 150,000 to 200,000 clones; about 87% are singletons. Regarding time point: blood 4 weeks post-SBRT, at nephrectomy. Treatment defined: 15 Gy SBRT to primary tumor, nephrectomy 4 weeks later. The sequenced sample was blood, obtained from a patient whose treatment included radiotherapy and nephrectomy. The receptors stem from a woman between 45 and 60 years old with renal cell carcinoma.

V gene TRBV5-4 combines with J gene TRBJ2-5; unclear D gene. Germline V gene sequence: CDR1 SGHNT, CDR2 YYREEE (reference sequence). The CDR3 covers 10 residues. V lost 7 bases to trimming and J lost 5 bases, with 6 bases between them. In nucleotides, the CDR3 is TGTGCCAGCGGGCGGGAGACCCAGTACTTC. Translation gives CASGRETQYF.

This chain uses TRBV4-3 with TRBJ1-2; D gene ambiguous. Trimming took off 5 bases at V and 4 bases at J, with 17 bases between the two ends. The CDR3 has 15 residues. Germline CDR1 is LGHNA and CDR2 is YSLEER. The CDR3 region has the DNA TGCGCCAGCAGCGCCGGAGTGACCCCCGGCTATGGCTACACCTTC. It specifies CASSAGVTPGYGYTF.

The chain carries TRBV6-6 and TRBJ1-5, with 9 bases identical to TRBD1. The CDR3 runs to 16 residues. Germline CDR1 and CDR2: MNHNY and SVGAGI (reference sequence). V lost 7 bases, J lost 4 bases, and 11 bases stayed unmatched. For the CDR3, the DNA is TGTGCCAGCACCCGACTCGAGACAGGGGGAAATCAGCCCCAGCATTTT. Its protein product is CASTRLETGGNQPQHF.

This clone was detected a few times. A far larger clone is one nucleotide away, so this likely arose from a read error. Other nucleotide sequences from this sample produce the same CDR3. The CDR3 is CASSQDLRSEKLFF. The CDR3 DNA sequence: TGTGCCAGCAGCCAAGACCTACGGTCGGAAAAACTGTTTTTT. V gene TRBV11-2 combines with J gene TRBJ1-4; D uncertain. This CDR3 region has 14 residues. Germline assignment: CDR1 SGHAT and CDR2 FQNNGV. Trimming shortened V by 5 bases and J by 8 bases, and 15 bases separated the two germline ends.

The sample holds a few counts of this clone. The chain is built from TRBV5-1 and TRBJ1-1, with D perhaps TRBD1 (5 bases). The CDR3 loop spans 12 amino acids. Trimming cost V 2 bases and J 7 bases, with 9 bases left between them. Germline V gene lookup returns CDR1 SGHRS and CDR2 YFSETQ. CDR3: CASSFSTGEAFF. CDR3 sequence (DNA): TGCGCCAGCAGCTTCTCAACAGGTGAAGCTTTCTTT.

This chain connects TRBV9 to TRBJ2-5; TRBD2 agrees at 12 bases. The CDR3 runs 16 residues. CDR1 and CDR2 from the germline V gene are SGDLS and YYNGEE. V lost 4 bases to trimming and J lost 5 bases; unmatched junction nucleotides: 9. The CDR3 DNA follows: TGTGCCAGCAGCCCAGGCGGACTAGCGGGGCCGGAGACCCAGTACTTC. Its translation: CASSPGGLAGPETQYF.

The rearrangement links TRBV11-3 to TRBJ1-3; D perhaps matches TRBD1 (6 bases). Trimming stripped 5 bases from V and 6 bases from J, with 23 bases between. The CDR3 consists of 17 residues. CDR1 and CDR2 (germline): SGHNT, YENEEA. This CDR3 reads CASSAGPGGSWENTIYF. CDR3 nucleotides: TGTGCCAGCAGCGCAGGCCCTGGGGGCAGTTGGGAAAACACCATATATTTT.

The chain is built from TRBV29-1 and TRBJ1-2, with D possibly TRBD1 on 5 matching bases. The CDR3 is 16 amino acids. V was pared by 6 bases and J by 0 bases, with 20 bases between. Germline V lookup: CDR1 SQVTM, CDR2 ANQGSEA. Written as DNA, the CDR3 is TGCAGCGTAGATAGTATAGGGACGATTGCTAACTATGGCTACACCTTC. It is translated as CSVDSIGTIANYGYTF.

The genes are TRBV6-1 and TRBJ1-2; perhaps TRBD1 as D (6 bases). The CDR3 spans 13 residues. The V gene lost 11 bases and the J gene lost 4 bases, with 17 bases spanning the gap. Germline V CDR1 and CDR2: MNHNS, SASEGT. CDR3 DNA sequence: TGTGCCGCCTCGGGGGGCATCGGCTATGGCTACACCTTC. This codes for CAASGGIGYGYTF.

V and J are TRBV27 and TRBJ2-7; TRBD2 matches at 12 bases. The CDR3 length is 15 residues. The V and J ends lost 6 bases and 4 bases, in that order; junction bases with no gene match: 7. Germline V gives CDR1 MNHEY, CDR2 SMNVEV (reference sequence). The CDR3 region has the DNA TGTGCCAGCAGACCCGGACTAGCGGGGTTTTACGAGCAGTACTTC. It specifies CASRPGLAGFYEQYF.

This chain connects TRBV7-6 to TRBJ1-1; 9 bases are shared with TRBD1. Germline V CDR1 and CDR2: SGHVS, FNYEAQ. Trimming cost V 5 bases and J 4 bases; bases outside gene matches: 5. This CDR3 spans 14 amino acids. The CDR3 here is CASSVDRGSTEAFF. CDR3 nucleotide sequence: TGTGCCAGCAGCGTGGACAGGGGATCCACTGAAGCTTTCTTT. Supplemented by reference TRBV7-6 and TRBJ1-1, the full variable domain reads GAGVSQSPRYKVTKRGQDVALRCDPISGHVSLYWYRQALGQGPEFLTYFNYEAQQDKSGLPNDRFSAERPEGSISTLTIQRTEQRDSAMYRCASSVDRGSTEAFFGQGTRLTVV.

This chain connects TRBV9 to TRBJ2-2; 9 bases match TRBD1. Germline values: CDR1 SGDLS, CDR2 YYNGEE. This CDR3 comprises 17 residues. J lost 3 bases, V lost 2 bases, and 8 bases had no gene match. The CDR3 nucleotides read TGTGCCAGCAGCGTTCCTCGGGACAGGGAGGACACCGGGGAGCTGTTTTTT. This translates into CASSVPRDREDTGELFF.

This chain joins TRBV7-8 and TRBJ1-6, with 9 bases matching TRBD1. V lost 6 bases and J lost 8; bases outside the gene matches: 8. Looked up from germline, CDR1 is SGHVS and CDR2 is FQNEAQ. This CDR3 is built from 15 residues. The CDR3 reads CASSRLTGGDSPLHF. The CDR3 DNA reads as TGTGCCAGCAGTCGCCTCACAGGGGGCGATTCACCCCTCCACTTT.

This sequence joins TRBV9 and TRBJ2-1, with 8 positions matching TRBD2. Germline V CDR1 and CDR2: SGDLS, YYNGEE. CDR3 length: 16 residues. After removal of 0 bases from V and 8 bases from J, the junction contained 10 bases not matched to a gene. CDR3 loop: CASSVAGLAHTDEQFF. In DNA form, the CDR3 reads TGTGCCAGCAGCGTAGCTGGACTAGCCCACACGGATGAGCAGTTCTTC.

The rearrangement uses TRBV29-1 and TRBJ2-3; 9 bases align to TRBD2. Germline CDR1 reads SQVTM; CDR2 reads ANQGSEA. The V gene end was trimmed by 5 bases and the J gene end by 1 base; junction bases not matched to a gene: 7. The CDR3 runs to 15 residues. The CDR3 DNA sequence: TGCAGCGTTCAGATTAGCGGGGGAGGCACAGATACGCAGTATTTT. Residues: CSVQISGGGTDTQYF.

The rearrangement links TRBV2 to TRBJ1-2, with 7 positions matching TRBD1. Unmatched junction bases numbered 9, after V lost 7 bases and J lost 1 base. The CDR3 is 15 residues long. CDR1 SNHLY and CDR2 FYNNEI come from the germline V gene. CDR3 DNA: TGTGCCAGCACCGAAGGGACAGCAAATAACTATGGCTACACCTTC. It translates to CASTEGTANNYGYTF.

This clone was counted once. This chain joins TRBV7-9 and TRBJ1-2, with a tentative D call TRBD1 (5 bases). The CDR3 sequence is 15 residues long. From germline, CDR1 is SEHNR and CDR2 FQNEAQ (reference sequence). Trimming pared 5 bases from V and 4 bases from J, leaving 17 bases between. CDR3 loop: CASSPLRGSSYGYTF. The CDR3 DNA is TGTGCCAGCAGCCCGCTCCGGGGGAGTAGCTATGGCTACACCTTC.

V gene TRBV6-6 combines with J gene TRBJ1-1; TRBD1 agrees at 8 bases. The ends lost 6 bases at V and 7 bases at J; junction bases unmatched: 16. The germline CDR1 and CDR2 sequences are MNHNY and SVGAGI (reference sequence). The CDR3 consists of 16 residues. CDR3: CASRPPGQVQEGEAFF. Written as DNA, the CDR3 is TGTGCCAGCAGGCCACCGGGACAGGTTCAGGAGGGTGAAGCTTTCTTT.